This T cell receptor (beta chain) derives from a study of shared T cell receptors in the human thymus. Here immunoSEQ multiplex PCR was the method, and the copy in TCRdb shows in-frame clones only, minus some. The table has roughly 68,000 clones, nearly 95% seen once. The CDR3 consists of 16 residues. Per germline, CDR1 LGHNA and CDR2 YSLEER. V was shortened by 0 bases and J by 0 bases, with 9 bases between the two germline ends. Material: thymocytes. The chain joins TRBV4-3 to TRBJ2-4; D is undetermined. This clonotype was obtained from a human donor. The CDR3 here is CASSQDAGLAKNIQYF. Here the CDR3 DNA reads TGCGCCAGCAGCCAAGATGCAGGTCTAGCCAAAAACATTCAGTACTTC.